The clone carrying this T cell receptor beta chain was seen ten or more times. Its matching antigen is unknown. These data are taken from a study of neurological immune-mediated disorders. Study details: Among some 35 multiple sclerosis patients, roughly 31 were relapsing-remitting and 3 were secondary progressive. Study-wide points: None of the CDR3 amino acid sequences of expanded clones recurred across subjects, suggesting private repertoires in all groups.

CDR3 length: 13 amino acids. Per germline, CDR1 DFQATT and CDR2 SNEGSKA (reference sequence). V dropped 3 bases and J dropped 0 bases, with 6 bases sitting between them. Each sequencing run yielded over 160 million TCR-beta sequences from 15-18 subjects. TCRdb re-called the 5' RACE reads through MiXCR, storing one row per CDR3 protein. The table has roughly 70,000 distinct CDR3 sequences, 4% to 6% seen once. The V gene is TRBV20-1, the J gene TRBJ2-1, with a possible D match to TRBD1 (6 bases). The TCR was taken from a woman aged 25 to 45 with multiple sclerosis. Sequences were obtained from PBMCs. The CDR3 is CSASRGSYNEQFF. The CDR3 region has the DNA TGCAGTGCTAGCAGGGGCTCCTACAATGAGCAGTTCTTC.